One sample yielded the 31 T cell receptor beta chains listed below, sequenced in a study of somatic mutations in cytotoxic T cells in rheumatoid arthritis. Sequencing used immunoSEQ multiplex PCR; TCRdb keeps in-frame clones, though not all of them. In the table there are about 29,000 clones, about 88% of which are singletons. Source material: CD8+ T cells sorted from blood. All receptors come from an adult with rheumatoid arthritis.

V gene TRBV7-9 combines with J gene TRBJ1-2; perhaps TRBD1 as D (6 bases). Germline V lookup: CDR1 SEHNR, CDR2 FQNEAQ (reference sequence). With 4 bases removed from V and 3 bases from J, the gap between germline ends came to 12 bases. The CDR3 covers 14 residues. This CDR3 reads CASSSVRGDYGYTF. CDR3 DNA: TGTGCCAGCAGCTCCGTGAGGGGGGACTATGGCTACACCTTC.

Only one count was recorded for this clone. The V and J genes are TRBV11-1 and TRBJ2-3, with 10 bases identical to TRBD2. With V trimmed by 3 bases and J by 0 bases, 9 bases remained unmatched. Germline CDR1 is SGHAT and CDR2 is FQDESV (reference sequence). This CDR3 spans 18 amino acids. The CDR3: CASSFKLAGEYSTDTQYF. CDR3 DNA sequence: TGTGCCAGCAGCTTCAAGCTAGCGGGAGAATATAGCACAGATACGCAGTATTTT.

This clone occurred a few times. The chain joins TRBV7-9 to TRBJ2-7; D might be TRBD1 (6 bases). This CDR3 region has 15 residues. The V end lost 3 bases, the J end lost 1 base, and 13 bases lay between the germline ends. The V gene's germline CDR1 is SEHNR and CDR2 FQNEAQ (reference sequence). CDR3 nucleotide sequence: TGTGCCAGCAGCTTCTTGTCAGGGGTGTCCTACGAGCAGTACTTC. It specifies CASSFLSGVSYEQYF.

The V and J genes are TRBV19 and TRBJ1-2; possible D gene TRBD1, 6 bases. Germline CDR1 reads LNHDA; CDR2 reads SQIVND (reference sequence). This CDR3 has 14 amino acids. The germline V and J ends were trimmed by 5 bases and 2 bases, with 12 bases remaining between them. This CDR3 is CASSPGQRNYGYTF. CDR3 bases: TGTGCCAGTAGTCCCGGACAGAGAAACTATGGCTACACCTTC. Full variable domain (missing parts from reference TRBV19 and TRBJ1-2): DGGITQSPKYLFRKEGQNVTLSCEQNLNHDAMYWYRQDPGQGLRLIYYSQIVNDFQKGDIAEGYSVSREKKESFPLTVTSAQKNPTAFYLCASSPGQRNYGYTFGSGTRLTVV.

The V and J genes are TRBV4-3 and TRBJ2-7; no firm D call. The CDR3 sequence is 15 residues long. Trimming removed 0 bases at V and 2 bases at J, with 11 bases between. Germline loops: CDR1 LGHNA, CDR2 YSLEER. As DNA, the CDR3 is TGCGCCAGCAGCCAAGAAGACCTCTCAACCTACGAGCAGTACTTC. Amino acid sequence: CASSQEDLSTYEQYF.

The chain has TRBV2 and TRBJ1-1, with 7 bases fitting TRBD1. V was pared by 6 bases and J by 5 bases, with 6 bases of the junction left unmatched. CDR1 SNHLY and CDR2 FYNNEI come from the germline V gene. This CDR3 region has 13 residues. The chain's CDR3 is CASRLGQETEAFF. In DNA form, the CDR3 reads TGTGCCAGCAGACTAGGACAGGAGACTGAAGCTTTCTTT.

CDR3 loop: CATRTRDRGLEKLFF. The CDR3 DNA reads as TGTGCCACCAGAACGCGGGACAGGGGGCTGGAGAAACTGTTTTTT. This sequence joins TRBV2 and TRBJ1-4, with 12 bases lining up with TRBD1. V gave up 10 bases and J gave up 11 bases; unmatched junction bases: 14. Per the germline V gene, CDR1 is SNHLY and CDR2 is FYNNEI. The CDR3 is made up of 15 amino acids.

The V and J genes are TRBV12-5 and TRBJ2-5; D remains ambiguous. The DNA end is a closer match to TRBJ2-7, so the J assignment may be wrong. Germline values: CDR1 LGHNT, CDR2 FRNRAP. The CDR3 runs to 14 residues. The CDR3 region is CASGLDSDSYEQYF. CDR3 sequence (DNA): TGTGCTAGTGGTTTGGACAGTGACTCCTACGAGCAGTACTTC.

The chain joins TRBV7-2 to TRBJ2-1; D call uncertain. CDR1 SGHTA and CDR2 FQGNSA come from the germline V gene. The CDR3 is 13 amino acids. V lost 0 bases and J lost 8, with 8 bases in between. The CDR3 DNA is TGTGCCAGCAGCTTAGCTCCCGTGGATGAGCAGTTCTTC. Protein: CASSLAPVDEQFF.

This rearrangement joins TRBV9 to TRBJ2-3; TRBD2 matches at 9 bases. This CDR3 has 16 amino acids. V lost 3 bases to trimming and J lost 2 bases; unmatched junction nucleotides: 7. CDR1 is SGDLS, CDR2 YYNGEE, per germline. The CDR3 spells CASSGSLAGSTDTQYF. CDR3 DNA: TGTGCCAGCAGCGGGTCGCTAGCGGGATCCACAGATACGCAGTATTTT.

V and J are TRBV14 and TRBJ1-2, with TRBD1 matching 7 bases. After removal of 4 bases from V and 2 bases from J, the junction contained 4 bases not matched to a gene. The CDR3 length is 14 residues. Germline V CDR1 and CDR2: SGHDN, FVKESK. As DNA, the CDR3 is TGTGCCAGCAGCCTTAGGGGACAGAACTATGGCTACACCTTC. Protein sequence: CASSLRGQNYGYTF.

The rearrangement uses TRBV27 and TRBJ2-7; perhaps TRBD1 as D (6 bases). CDR3 length: 14 amino acids. Trimming removed 2 bases from V and 5 bases from J, with 13 bases in between. Germline lookup yields CDR1 MNHEY and CDR2 SMNVEV (reference sequence). CDR3 bases: TGTGCCAGCAGTTTAGTAAACAGGGTAGACGAGCAGTACTTC. Translated, it gives CASSLVNRVDEQYF.

This chain uses TRBV5-1 with TRBJ1-5; D is unresolved. The germline V gene has CDR1 SGHRS and CDR2 YFSETQ. CDR3 size: 13 residues. The V gene lost 0 bases and the J gene lost 7 bases, with 8 bases spanning the gap. The CDR3 bases are TGCGCCAGCAGCTTGGCCGAGAGGCAGCCCCAGCATTTT. This translates into CASSLAERQPQHF.

V gene TRBV27 combines with J gene TRBJ1-1, with D unclear. There are 13 residues in the CDR3. Germline-derived CDR1 and CDR2 are MNHEY and SMNVEV (reference sequence). Deletions cut 0 bases from V and 0 bases from J, with 2 bases between. The CDR3 is CASSLSVNTEAFF. CDR3 coding DNA: TGTGCCAGCAGTTTATCGGTGAACACTGAAGCTTTCTTT.

The J gene is TRBJ2-5, the V gene TRBV10-3; a weak D match, TRBD1 (5 bases). V lost 0 bases, J lost 1 base, and 9 bases lay in between. Germline V gene lookup returns CDR1 ENHRY and CDR2 SYGVKD. The CDR3 contains 15 residues. This CDR3 is CAISESAGAQETQYF. Here the CDR3 DNA reads TGTGCCATCAGTGAGTCGGCTGGGGCCCAAGAGACCCAGTACTTC.

The V gene is TRBV5-1, the J gene TRBJ1-1; 7 bases map to TRBD1. Germline trimming cut 4 bases from V and 0 bases from J; bases unmatched to any gene: 6. The CDR3 sequence is 15 residues long. Germline V gene sequence: CDR1 SGHRS, CDR2 YFSETQ. Here the CDR3 DNA reads TGCGCCAGCAGCGCCGCTGACAGGGTGAACACTGAAGCTTTCTTT. Translated, it gives CASSAADRVNTEAFF.

This chain links TRBV4-1 with TRBJ1-1; tentative D call: TRBD1 (5 bases). V lost 3 bases to trimming and J lost 0 bases, with 14 bases between them. CDR3 length equals 16 residues. Germline lookup yields CDR1 MGHRA and CDR2 YSYEKL. The DNA for the CDR3 is TGCGCCAGCAGCCAGGGTACAGGTCTCTTGAACACTGAAGCTTTCTTT. It yields the protein CASSQGTGLLNTEAFF.

V gene TRBV5-1 combines with J gene TRBJ2-3, with unresolved D. Germline lookup yields CDR1 SGHRS and CDR2 YFSETQ. V lost 3 bases, J lost 0 bases, and 14 bases lay in between. The CDR3 consists of 16 residues. DNA for the CDR3: TGCGCCAGCAGCTCCTTTAGAAGTCTTAGCACAGATACGCAGTATTTT. This translates into CASSSFRSLSTDTQYF.

V and J are TRBV13 and TRBJ2-7, with a possible D match to TRBD2 (6 bases). The V end lost 2 bases, the J end lost 4 bases, and 9 bases lay between the germline ends. CDR1 is PRHDT, CDR2 FYEKMQ, per germline (reference sequence). This CDR3 comprises 13 residues. The CDR3 DNA sequence: TGTGCCAGCAGCTTAATCCGGGGGTACGAGCAGTACTTC. It yields the protein CASSLIRGYEQYF. The entire variable domain, with the rest obtained from reference TRBV13 and TRBJ2-7, is as follows: AAGVIQSPRHLIKEKRETATLKCYPIPRHDTVYWYQQGPGQDPQFLISFYEKMQSDKGSIPDRFSAQQFSDYHSELNMSSLELGDSALYFCASSLIRGYEQYFGPGTRLTVT.

This clone was seen a handful of times. This rearrangement joins TRBV6-5 to TRBJ1-5; D possibly corresponds to TRBD1 (6 bases). Germline assignment: CDR1 MNHEY and CDR2 SVGAGI. The CDR3 is made up of 14 amino acids. Trimming shortened V by 6 bases and J by 3 bases, and 12 bases separated the two germline ends. CDR3 coding DNA: TGTGCCAGCAGGCGGGACATAGACAATCAGCCCCAGCATTTT. Translating gives CASRRDIDNQPQHF.

The chain carries TRBV6-1 and TRBJ1-3; the D is unclear. Trimming took off 1 base at V and 0 bases at J, with 7 bases between the two ends. Looked up from germline, CDR1 is MNHNS and CDR2 is SASEGT. The CDR3 loop spans 15 amino acids. CDR3 sequence reads: CASSEVSGSGNTIYF. The DNA for the CDR3 is TGTGCCAGCAGTGAAGTTTCTGGCTCTGGAAACACCATATATTTT.

V and J are TRBV2 and TRBJ1-2; tentatively, D is TRBD1 (5 bases). Germline lookup yields CDR1 SNHLY and CDR2 FYNNEI. The CDR3 contains 13 residues. V shed 4 bases and J shed 7 bases, with 13 bases lying between them. The CDR3 DNA is TGTGCCAGCAGTGGCAGGGCGGTCCCTGGCTACACCTTC. Translated, it gives CASSGRAVPGYTF.

This sequence joins TRBV13 and TRBJ2-3; 8 bases are a match to TRBD2. With V trimmed by 2 bases and J by 0 bases, 7 bases remained unmatched. There are 17 residues in the CDR3. Germline CDR1 PRHDT, CDR2 FYEKMQ (reference sequence). The CDR3 sequence: CASSLLRGGPSTDTQYF. The CDR3, as DNA: TGTGCCAGCAGCTTACTTCGCGGGGGGCCTAGCACAGATACGCAGTATTTT.

The gene calls are TRBV7-9 and TRBJ1-2; 7 bases align to TRBD1. The CDR3 is made up of 15 amino acids. After removal of 8 bases from V and 4 bases from J, the junction contained 13 bases not matched to a gene. Germline values: CDR1 SEHNR, CDR2 FQNEAQ (reference sequence). The CDR3 protein is CASRTNQGEIYGYTF. The CDR3 bases are TGTGCCAGCCGCACCAACCAGGGGGAGATCTATGGCTACACCTTC.

This clone has just a few counts. The chain combines TRBV27 with TRBJ1-1; D is uncertain. V lost 5 bases and J 1 base, leaving 5 bases between the germline ends. The CDR3 has 12 amino acids. Germline loops: CDR1 MNHEY, CDR2 SMNVEV (reference sequence). The CDR3 reads CASSMGNTEAFF. CDR3 nucleotide sequence: TGTGCCAGCAGTATGGGGAACACTGAAGCTTTCTTT.

The chain links TRBV5-1 to TRBJ2-1; TRBD2 agrees at 11 bases. Germline CDR1 reads SGHRS; CDR2 reads YFSETQ. V trimming: 5 bases; J trimming: 5 bases; junction bases outside the gene matches: 3. The CDR3 is 14 residues long. For the CDR3, the DNA is TGCGCCAGCAGTGTAGCGGGGGGGAACAATGAGCAGTTCTTC. The encoded protein is CASSVAGGNNEQFF.

CDR3 amino acids: CASSLAGNNSPLHF. Here the CDR3 DNA reads TGTGCCAGCAGTTTAGCAGGGAATAATTCACCCCTCCACTTT. The rearrangement joins TRBV28 to TRBJ1-6; tentatively, D is TRBD1 (5 bases). Trimming shortened V by 2 bases and J by 5 bases, and 7 bases separated the two germline ends. CDR1 and CDR2 (germline): MDHEN, SYDVKM. This CDR3 comprises 14 residues.

The V call is TRBV29-1, the J call TRBJ2-1; D unresolved. Trimming left V 2 bases short and J 3 bases short, with 5 bases between. CDR1 SQVTM and CDR2 ANQGSEA come from the germline V gene. CDR3 length: 12 residues. The DNA of the CDR3 is TGCAGCGTTGAACTAGTCTACAATGAGCAGTTCTTC. Protein: CSVELVYNEQFF.

The CDR3 DNA follows: TGTGCCAGCAGTGTCCCCCACTCTAGCGGGGGGGCGCCCGGGGAGCTGTTTTTT. Amino acid sequence: CASSVPHSSGGAPGELFF. The gene calls are TRBV2 and TRBJ2-2, with 12 bases fitting TRBD2. J lost 6 bases, V lost 4 bases, and 12 bases had no gene match. Germline assignment: CDR1 SNHLY and CDR2 FYNNEI. This CDR3 is 18 amino acids long.

V gene TRBV4-1 combines with J gene TRBJ2-3; D unresolved. This CDR3 is 16 amino acids long. Germline assignment: CDR1 MGHRA and CDR2 YSYEKL. V was shortened by 0 bases and J by 0 bases, with 10 bases between the two germline ends. The DNA for the CDR3 is TGCGCCAGCAGCCAAGATATACCCCCAAGCACAGATACGCAGTATTTT. Its protein is CASSQDIPPSTDTQYF.

The chain carries TRBV27 and TRBJ2-7; 10 nucleotides align to TRBD2. In germline, CDR1 is MNHEY, CDR2 SMNVEV (reference sequence). J gave up 5 bases and V 4 bases, and 14 bases lay outside the gene matches. The CDR3 runs 17 residues. CDR3 sequence reads: CASSSTRSSGGYDEQYF. The CDR3 bases are TGTGCCAGCAGTTCCACCCGGTCTAGCGGGGGATATGACGAGCAGTACTTC.